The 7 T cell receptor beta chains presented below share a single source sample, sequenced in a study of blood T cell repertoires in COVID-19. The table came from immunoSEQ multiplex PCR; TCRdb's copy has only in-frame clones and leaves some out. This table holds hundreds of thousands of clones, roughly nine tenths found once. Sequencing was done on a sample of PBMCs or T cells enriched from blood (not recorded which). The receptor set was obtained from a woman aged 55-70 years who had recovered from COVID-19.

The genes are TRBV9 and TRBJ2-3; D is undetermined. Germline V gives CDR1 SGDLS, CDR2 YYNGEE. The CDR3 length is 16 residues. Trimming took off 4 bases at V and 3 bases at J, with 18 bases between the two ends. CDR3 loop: CASSQRIAIGTDTQYF. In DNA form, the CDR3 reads TGTGCCAGCAGCCAACGCATAGCTATCGGGACAGATACGCAGTATTTT.

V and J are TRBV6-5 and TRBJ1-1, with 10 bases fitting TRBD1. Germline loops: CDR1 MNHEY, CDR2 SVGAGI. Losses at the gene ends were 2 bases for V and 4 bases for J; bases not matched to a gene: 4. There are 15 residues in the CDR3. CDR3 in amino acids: CASSYAGQGTTEAFF. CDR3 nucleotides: TGTGCCAGCAGTTACGCGGGACAGGGGACCACTGAAGCTTTCTTT.

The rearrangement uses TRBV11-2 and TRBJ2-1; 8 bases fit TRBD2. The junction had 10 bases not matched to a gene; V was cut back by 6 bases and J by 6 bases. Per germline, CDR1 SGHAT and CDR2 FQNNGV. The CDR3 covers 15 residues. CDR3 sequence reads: CASRYPGGASNEQFF. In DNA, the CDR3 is TGTGCCAGCAGGTACCCCGGGGGGGCCTCCAATGAGCAGTTCTTC.

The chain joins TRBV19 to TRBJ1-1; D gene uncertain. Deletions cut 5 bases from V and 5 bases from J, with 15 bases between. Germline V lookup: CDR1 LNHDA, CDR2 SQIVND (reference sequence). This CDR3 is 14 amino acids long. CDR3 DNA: TGTGCCAGTAGTCCACGGGGAAGCGGGACTGAAGCTTTCTTT. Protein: CASSPRGSGTEAFF. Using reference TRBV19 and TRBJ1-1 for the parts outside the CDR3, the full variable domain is DGGITQSPKYLFRKEGQNVTLSCEQNLNHDAMYWYRQDPGQGLRLIYYSQIVNDFQKGDIAEGYSVSREKKESFPLTVTSAQKNPTAFYLCASSPRGSGTEAFFGQGTRLTVV.

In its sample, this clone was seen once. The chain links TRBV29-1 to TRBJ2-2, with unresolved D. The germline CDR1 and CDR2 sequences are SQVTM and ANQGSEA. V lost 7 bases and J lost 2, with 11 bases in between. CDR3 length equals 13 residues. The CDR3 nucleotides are TGCAGCGGGGGTGAGGCCAACACCGGGGAGCTGTTTTTT. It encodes CSGGEANTGELFF.

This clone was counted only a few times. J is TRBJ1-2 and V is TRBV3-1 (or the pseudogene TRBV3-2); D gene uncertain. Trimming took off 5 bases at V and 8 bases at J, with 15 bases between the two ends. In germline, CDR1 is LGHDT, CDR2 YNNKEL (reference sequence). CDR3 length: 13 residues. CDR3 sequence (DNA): TGTGCCAGCAGCTTCCTGGTGGGAGGAGGCTACACCTTC. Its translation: CASSFLVGGGYTF.

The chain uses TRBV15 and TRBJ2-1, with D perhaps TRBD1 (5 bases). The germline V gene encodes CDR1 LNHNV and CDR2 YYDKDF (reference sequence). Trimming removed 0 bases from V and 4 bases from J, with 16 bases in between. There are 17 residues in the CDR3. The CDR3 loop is CATSRDLGPEAYNEQFF. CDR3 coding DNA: TGTGCCACCAGCAGAGATCTGGGGCCAGAGGCTTACAATGAGCAGTTCTTC.